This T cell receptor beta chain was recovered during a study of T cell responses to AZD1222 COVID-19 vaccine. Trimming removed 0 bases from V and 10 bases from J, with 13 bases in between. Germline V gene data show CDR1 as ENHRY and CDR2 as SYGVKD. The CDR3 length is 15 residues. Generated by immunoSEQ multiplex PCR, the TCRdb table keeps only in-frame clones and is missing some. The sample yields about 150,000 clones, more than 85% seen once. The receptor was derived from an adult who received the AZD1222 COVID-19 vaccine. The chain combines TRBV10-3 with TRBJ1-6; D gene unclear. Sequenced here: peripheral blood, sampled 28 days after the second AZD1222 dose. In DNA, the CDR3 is TGTGCCATCAGTGAGTCTTGGGATCTTCGATCACCCCTCCACTTT. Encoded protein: CAISESWDLRSPLHF.